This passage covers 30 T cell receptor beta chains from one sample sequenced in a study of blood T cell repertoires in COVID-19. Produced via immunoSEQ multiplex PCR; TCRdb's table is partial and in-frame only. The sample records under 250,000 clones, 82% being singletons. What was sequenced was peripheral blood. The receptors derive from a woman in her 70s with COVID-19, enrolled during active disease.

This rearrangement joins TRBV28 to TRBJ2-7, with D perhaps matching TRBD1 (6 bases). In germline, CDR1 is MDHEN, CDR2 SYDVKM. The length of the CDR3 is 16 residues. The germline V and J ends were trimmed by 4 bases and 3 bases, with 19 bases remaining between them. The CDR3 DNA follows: TGTGCCAGCAGTTCACTCTATAGGACAGTCAACTACGAGCAGTACTTC. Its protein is CASSSLYRTVNYEQYF.

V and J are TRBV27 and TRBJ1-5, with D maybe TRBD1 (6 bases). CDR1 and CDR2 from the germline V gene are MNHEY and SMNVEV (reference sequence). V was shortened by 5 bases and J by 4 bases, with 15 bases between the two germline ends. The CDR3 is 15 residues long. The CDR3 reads CASSTRGANNQPQHF. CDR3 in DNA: TGTGCCAGCAGTACCCGGGGGGCGAATAATCAGCCCCAGCATTTT.

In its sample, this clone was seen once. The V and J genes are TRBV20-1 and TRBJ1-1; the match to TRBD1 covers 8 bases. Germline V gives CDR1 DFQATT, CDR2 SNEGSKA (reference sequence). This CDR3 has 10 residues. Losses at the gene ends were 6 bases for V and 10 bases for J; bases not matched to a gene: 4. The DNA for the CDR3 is TGCAGTGCCTTAGACAGGGGAGCTTTCTTT. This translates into CSALDRGAFF.

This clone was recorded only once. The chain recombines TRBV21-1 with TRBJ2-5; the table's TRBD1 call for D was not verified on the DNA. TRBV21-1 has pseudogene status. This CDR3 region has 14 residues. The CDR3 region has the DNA TGTGCCAGCATTTACCCGGGACAGAAAGAGACCCAGTACTTC. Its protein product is CASIYPGQKETQYF.

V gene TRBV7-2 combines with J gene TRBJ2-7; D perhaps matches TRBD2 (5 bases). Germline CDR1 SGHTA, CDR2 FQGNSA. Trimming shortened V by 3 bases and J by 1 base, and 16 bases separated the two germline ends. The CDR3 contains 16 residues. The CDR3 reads CASSLRESTQSYEQYF. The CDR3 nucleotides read TGTGCCAGCAGCTTGAGGGAATCTACCCAGTCCTACGAGCAGTACTTC.

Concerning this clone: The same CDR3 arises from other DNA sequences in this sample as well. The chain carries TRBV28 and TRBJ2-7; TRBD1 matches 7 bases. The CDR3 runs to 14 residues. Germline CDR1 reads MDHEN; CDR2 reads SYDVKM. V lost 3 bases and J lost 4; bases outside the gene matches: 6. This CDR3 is CASSLAGGSYEQYF. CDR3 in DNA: TGTGCCAGCAGTTTGGCAGGGGGTAGTTACGAGCAGTACTTC.

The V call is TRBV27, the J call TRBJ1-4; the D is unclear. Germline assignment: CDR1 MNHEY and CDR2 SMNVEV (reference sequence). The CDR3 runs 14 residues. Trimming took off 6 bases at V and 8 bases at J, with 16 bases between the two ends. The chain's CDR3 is CASSLGGKGEKLFF. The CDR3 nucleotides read TGTGCCAGCAGCCTTGGCGGGAAAGGAGAAAAACTGTTTTTT.

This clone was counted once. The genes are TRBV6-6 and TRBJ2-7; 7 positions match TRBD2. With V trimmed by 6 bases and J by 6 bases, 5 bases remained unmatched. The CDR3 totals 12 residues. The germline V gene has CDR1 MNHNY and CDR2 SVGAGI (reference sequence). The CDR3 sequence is CASRAGRLEQYF. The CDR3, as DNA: TGTGCCAGCAGGGCCGGGAGGCTCGAGCAGTACTTC.

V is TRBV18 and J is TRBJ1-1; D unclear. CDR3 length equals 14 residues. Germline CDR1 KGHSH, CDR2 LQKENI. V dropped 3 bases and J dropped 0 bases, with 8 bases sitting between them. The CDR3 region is CASSPTNLNTEAFF. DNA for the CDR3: TGTGCCAGCTCACCTACTAATTTGAACACTGAAGCTTTCTTT.

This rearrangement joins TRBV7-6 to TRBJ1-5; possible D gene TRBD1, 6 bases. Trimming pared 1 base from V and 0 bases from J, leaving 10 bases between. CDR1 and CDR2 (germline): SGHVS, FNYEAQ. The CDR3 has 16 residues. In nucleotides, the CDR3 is TGTGCCAGCAGCTTAGAGGGGGGGCTTAGCAATCAGCCCCAGCATTTT. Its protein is CASSLEGGLSNQPQHF.

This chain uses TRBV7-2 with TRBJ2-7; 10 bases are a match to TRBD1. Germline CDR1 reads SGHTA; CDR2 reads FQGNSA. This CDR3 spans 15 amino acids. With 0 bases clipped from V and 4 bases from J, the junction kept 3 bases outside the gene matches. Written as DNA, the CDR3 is TGTGCCAGCAGCTTAGCCGGGACAGGGGTTTACGAGCAGTACTTC. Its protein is CASSLAGTGVYEQYF. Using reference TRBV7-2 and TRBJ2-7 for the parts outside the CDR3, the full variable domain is GAGVSQSPSNKVTEKGKDVELRCDPISGHTALYWYRQSLGQGLEFLIYFQGNSAPDKSGLPSDRFSAERTGGSVSTLTIQRTQQEDSAVYLCASSLAGTGVYEQYFGPGTRLTVT.

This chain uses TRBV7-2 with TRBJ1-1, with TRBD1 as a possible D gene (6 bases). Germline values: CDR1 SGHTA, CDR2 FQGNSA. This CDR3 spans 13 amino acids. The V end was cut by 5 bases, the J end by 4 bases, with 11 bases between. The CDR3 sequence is CASSTRGATEAFF. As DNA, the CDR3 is TGTGCCAGCAGCACGCGGGGGGCCACTGAAGCTTTCTTT.

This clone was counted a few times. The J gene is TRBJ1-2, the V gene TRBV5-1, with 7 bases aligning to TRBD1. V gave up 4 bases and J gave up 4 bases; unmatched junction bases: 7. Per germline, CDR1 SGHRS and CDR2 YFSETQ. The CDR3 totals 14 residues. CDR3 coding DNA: TGCGCCAGCAGCCCTGGGACAGTCGCCTATGGCTACACCTTC. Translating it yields CASSPGTVAYGYTF. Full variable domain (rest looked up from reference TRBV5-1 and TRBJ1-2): KAGVTQTPRYLIKTRGQQVTLSCSPISGHRSVSWYQQTPGQGLQFLFEYFSETQRNKGNFPGRFSGRQFSNSRSEMNVSTLELGDSALYLCASSPGTVAYGYTFGSGTRLTVV.

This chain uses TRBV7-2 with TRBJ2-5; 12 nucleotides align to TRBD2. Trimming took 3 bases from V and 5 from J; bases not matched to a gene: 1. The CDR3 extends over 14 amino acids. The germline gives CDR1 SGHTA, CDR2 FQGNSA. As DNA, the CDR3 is TGTGCCAGCAGCTTGGGGACTAGCGGGGAGACCCAGTACTTC. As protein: CASSLGTSGETQYF.

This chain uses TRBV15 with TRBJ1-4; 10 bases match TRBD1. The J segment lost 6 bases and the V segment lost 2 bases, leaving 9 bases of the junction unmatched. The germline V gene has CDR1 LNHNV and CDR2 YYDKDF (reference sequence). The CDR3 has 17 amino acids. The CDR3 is CATSRSVGQGDYEKLFF. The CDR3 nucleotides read TGTGCCACCAGCAGATCCGTTGGACAGGGGGATTATGAAAAACTGTTTTTT.

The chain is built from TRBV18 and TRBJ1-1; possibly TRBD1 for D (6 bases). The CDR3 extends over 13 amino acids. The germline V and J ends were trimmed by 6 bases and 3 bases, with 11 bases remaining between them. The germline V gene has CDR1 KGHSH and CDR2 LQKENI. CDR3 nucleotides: TGTGCCAGCTCCCAGGGGTCCGACACTGAAGCTTTCTTT. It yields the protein CASSQGSDTEAFF.

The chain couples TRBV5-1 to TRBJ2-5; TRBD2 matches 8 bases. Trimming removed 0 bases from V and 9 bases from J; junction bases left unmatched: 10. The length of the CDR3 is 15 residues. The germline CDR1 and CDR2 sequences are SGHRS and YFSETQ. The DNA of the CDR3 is TGCGCCAGCAGCTTGGTATCTTTTTCGGGGGGGCCCCAGTACTTC. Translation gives CASSLVSFSGGPQYF.

CDR3 DNA: TGTGCCAGCAGCCAAGATGTACAGGGAGGGACTAGCGGGAGAGCCTACGAGCAGTACTTC. This encodes CASSQDVQGGTSGRAYEQYF. The rearrangement links TRBV4-2 to TRBJ2-7; 14 bases fit TRBD2. The V gene end was trimmed by 0 bases and the J gene end by 2 bases; junction bases not matched to a gene: 12. Germline V gene sequence: CDR1 LGHNA, CDR2 YNFKEQ. The CDR3 length is 20 residues.

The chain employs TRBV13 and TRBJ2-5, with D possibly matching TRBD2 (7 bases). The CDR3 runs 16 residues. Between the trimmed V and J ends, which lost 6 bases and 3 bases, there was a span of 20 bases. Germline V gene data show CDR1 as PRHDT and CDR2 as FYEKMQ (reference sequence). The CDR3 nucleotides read TGTGCCAGCAGTCATGCTGCGGGGGCGGAGGAAGAGACCCAGTACTTC. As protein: CASSHAAGAEEETQYF. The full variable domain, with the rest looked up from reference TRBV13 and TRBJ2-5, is AAGVIQSPRHLIKEKRETATLKCYPIPRHDTVYWYQQGPGQDPQFLISFYEKMQSDKGSIPDRFSAQQFSDYHSELNMSSLELGDSALYFCASSHAAGAEEETQYFGPGTRLLVL.

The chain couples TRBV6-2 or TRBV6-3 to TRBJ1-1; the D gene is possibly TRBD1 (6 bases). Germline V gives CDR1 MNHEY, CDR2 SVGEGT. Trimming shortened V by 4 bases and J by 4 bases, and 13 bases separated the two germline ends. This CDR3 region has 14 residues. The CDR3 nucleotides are TGTGCCAGCAGTTCCCGTTGGGGGCTCACTGAAGCTTTCTTT. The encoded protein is CASSSRWGLTEAFF.

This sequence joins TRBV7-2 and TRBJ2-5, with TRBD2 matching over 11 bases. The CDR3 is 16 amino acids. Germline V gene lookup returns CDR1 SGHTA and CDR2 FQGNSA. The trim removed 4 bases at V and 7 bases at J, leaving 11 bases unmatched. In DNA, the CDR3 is TGTGCCAGCAGCTCTGAGACTAGCGGGGCCTTTTGGACCCAGTACTTC. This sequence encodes CASSSETSGAFWTQYF.

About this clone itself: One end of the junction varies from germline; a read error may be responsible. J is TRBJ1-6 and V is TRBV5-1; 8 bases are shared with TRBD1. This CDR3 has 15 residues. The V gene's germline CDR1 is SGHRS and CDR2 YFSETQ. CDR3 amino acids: CASTLTGDPNSPLHF. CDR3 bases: TGCGCCAGCACCTTGACAGGGGACCCTAATTCACCCCTCCACTTT.

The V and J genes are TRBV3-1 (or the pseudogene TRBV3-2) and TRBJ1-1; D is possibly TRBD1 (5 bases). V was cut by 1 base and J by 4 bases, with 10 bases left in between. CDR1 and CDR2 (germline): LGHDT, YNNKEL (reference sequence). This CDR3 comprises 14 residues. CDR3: CASSQGQLGTEAFF. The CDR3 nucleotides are TGTGCCAGCAGCCAAGGACAGCTGGGCACTGAAGCTTTCTTT.

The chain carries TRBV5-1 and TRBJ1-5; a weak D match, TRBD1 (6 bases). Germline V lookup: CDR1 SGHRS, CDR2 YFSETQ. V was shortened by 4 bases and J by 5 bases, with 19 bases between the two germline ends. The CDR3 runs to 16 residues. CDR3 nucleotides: TGCGCCAGCAGCCCGGGGTACGGGTCAGGGGATCAGCCCCAGCATTTT. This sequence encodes CASSPGYGSGDQPQHF.

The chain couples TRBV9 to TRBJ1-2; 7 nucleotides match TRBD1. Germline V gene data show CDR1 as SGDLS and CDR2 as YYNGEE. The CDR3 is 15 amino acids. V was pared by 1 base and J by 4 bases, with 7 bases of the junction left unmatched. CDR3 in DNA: TGTGCCAGCAGCGTAAGGGACAGCCTGGGCTATGGCTACACCTTC. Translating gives CASSVRDSLGYGYTF.

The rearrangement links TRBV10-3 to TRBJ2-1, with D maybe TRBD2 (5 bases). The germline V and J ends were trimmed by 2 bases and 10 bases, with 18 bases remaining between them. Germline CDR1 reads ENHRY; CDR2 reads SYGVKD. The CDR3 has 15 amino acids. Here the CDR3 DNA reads TGTGCCATCAGTGAGCGGCAAATGGGGAGCAGGGAGCAGTTCTTC. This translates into CAISERQMGSREQFF.

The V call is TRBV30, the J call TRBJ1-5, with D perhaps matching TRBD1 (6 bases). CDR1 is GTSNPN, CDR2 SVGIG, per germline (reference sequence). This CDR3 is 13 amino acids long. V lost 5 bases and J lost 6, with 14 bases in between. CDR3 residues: CAWGNRAGQPQHF. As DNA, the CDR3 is TGTGCCTGGGGAAACAGGGCTGGTCAGCCCCAGCATTTT. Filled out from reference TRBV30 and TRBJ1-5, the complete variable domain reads SQTIHQWPATLVQPVGSPLSLECTVEGTSNPNLYWYRQAAGRGLQLLFYSVGIGQISSEVPQNLSASRPQDRQFILSSKKLLLSDSGFYLCAWGNRAGQPQHFGDGTRLSIL.

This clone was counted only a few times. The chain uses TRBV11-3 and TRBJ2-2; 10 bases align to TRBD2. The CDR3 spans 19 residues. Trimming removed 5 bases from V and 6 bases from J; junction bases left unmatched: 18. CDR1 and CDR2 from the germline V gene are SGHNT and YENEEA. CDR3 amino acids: CASSPRTSGISRSAGELFF. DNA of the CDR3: TGTGCCAGCAGCCCCAGAACTAGCGGGATCTCTCGGTCCGCCGGGGAGCTGTTTTTT.

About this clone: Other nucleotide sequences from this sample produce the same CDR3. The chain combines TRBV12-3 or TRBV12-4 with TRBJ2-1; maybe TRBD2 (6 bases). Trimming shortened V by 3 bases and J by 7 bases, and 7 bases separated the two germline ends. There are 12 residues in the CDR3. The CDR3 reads CASSLAGNEQFF. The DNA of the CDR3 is TGTGCCAGCAGTTTGGCGGGGAATGAGCAGTTCTTC.

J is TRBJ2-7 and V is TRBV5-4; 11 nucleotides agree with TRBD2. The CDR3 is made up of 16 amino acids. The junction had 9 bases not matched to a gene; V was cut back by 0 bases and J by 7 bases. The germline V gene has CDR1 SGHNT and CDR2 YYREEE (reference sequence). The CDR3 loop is CASSLGGLAVLREQYF. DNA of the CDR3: TGTGCCAGCAGCTTGGGGGGACTAGCGGTCCTTCGGGAGCAGTACTTC.